The clone carrying this TCR beta chain was detected a few times. Antigen unknown. This entry belongs to a study of cytomegalovirus exposure and HLA in healthy donors. As for the study in general: HLA-typed donors contributed 80 million to 85 million unique TCRs, which were held in an early data release.

The PCR contained 60 Vbeta and 13 Jbeta primers. The table came from immunoSEQ multiplex PCR; TCRdb's copy has only in-frame clones and leaves some out. The sample lists about 180,000 clones, around 80% occurring once. V was cut by 2 bases and J by 2 bases, with 11 bases left in between. The CDR3 loop spans 15 amino acids. Germline CDR1 reads LNHDA; CDR2 reads SQIVND (reference sequence). General observations from the study: Prior analysis indicated that the majority of TCR beta V segments exhibited productivity approximately 90% or approximately 30% of the time. Later analysis associated a missense DCLRE1C variant with TCR beta V- and J-gene trimming.

The TCR was taken from a woman aged 25 to 39 in good health and CMV-seronegative. The source material was PBMCs. The chain recombines TRBV19 with TRBJ2-3; D remains ambiguous. CDR3 nucleotide sequence: TGTGCCAGTAGTATACGACTCGAGATCACAGATACGCAGTATTTT. This translates into CASSIRLEITDTQYF.